Listed here are 11 T cell receptor beta chains from one sample, sequenced in a study of beta chain features in type 1 diabetes. Study-level points and caveats: The study found moderately but significantly shorter TCRB CDR3s in all four CD4+ subsets of Type 1 diabetes patients.

The antigens of these receptors remain unknown. What was sequenced were expressed TCRB transcripts, since all of the isolated RNA had been reverse transcribed. Profiled with immunoSEQ multiplex PCR; TCRdb holds only in-frame clones, not every one. Counted here are some 640,000 clones, 11% to 15% occurring once; the ten biggest clones make up 0.035% to 0.045%. Sequenced input: naive CD4+ T cells from blood. The receptors derive from a man between 18 and 29 years old with type 1 diabetes.

J is TRBJ1-2 and V is TRBV23-1; D gene uncertain. TRBV23-1 is classed as an ORF, of uncertain function. The CDR3 covers 16 residues. Deletions cut 3 bases from V and 8 bases from J, with 22 bases between. This chain's CDR3 is CASSQKGSHRQDGYTF. Here the CDR3 DNA reads TGCGCCAGCAGTCAGAAAGGAAGCCATAGGCAAGACGGCTACACCTTC.

Of note for this clone: Other DNA sequences in the same sample also yield this CDR3. The chain uses TRBV14 and TRBJ2-5, with TRBD2 matching 8 bases. From germline, CDR1 is SGHDN and CDR2 FVKESK. The CDR3 spans 13 residues. The V segment lost 1 base and the J segment 5 bases; nucleotides outside the gene matches: 0. The CDR3 DNA follows: TGTGCCAGCAGCCAAGTAGCGGGGGAGACCCAGTACTTC. This translates into CASSQVAGETQYF.

The V call is TRBV29-1, the J call TRBJ1-5, with 8 bases matching TRBD1. V lost 4 bases to trimming and J lost 5 bases; unmatched junction nucleotides: 4. The CDR3 spans 13 residues. The V gene's germline CDR1 is SQVTM and CDR2 ANQGSEA. Here the CDR3 reads CSVVQGGDQPQHF. The DNA of the CDR3 is TGCAGCGTTGTACAGGGGGGCGATCAGCCCCAGCATTTT.

The chain employs TRBV5-1 and TRBJ1-1; D gene unclear. Germline V lookup: CDR1 SGHRS, CDR2 YFSETQ. This CDR3 spans 14 amino acids. V was shortened by 3 bases and J by 1 base, with 10 bases between the two germline ends. The CDR3 sequence: CASSSPPPNTEAFF. The CDR3 coding sequence is TGCGCCAGCAGCTCACCGCCACCGAACACTGAAGCTTTCTTT.

This clone has a handful of counts. The chain employs TRBV5-4 and TRBJ2-3; 10 bases are shared with TRBD2. Losses at the gene ends were 1 base for V and 4 bases for J; bases not matched to a gene: 9. Germline loops: CDR1 SGHNT, CDR2 YYREEE (reference sequence). There are 17 residues in the CDR3. The CDR3 nucleotides read TGTGCCAGCAGCTTGCGGCGGGCTAGCGGGAGATCAGATACGCAGTATTTT. It specifies CASSLRRASGRSDTQYF.

There are a few counts of this clone. The chain uses TRBV7-2 and TRBJ1-2; 10 nucleotides line up with TRBD1. The V segment lost 3 bases and the J segment 2 bases; nucleotides outside the gene matches: 6. CDR1 is SGHTA and CDR2 is FQGNSA in the germline V gene. There are 16 residues in the CDR3. The CDR3 DNA is TGTGCCAGCAGCTTGGGGACAGGGGTGGCGAACTATGGCTACACCTTC. It yields the protein CASSLGTGVANYGYTF.

This clone showed up just a few times. The chain carries TRBV15 and TRBJ2-3; no clear D. From germline, CDR1 is LNHNV and CDR2 YYDKDF (reference sequence). V was trimmed by 0 bases and J by 2 bases, leaving 6 bases between them. The CDR3 has 14 residues. CDR3: CATSRERYTDTQYF. For the CDR3, the DNA is TGTGCCACCAGCAGAGAACGGTACACAGATACGCAGTATTTT.

Only a few counts were recorded for this clone. The chain carries TRBV5-5 and TRBJ2-7; no clear D gene. The CDR3 has 13 amino acids. Trimming removed 1 base at V and 3 bases at J, with 8 bases between. CDR1 SGHKS and CDR2 YYEKEE come from the germline V gene (reference sequence). The CDR3 reads CASSLNWVYEQYF. In nucleotides, the CDR3 is TGTGCCAGCAGCTTGAACTGGGTCTACGAGCAGTACTTC.

The table lists this clone with a few counts. CDR3 loop: CASRATGTNGGYTF. The CDR3, as DNA: TGTGCCAGCAGGGCAACCGGGACTAATGGTGGCTACACCTTC. The V call is TRBV9, the J call TRBJ1-2, with D possibly being TRBD1 (5 bases). V was pared by 5 bases and J by 7 bases, with 18 bases between. Germline assignment: CDR1 SGDLS and CDR2 YYNGEE. This CDR3 has 14 residues.

As for this clone: The junction differs from germline at one of its ends, possibly a read error. This rearrangement joins TRBV11-2 to TRBJ2-2; no clear D gene. This CDR3 is 16 amino acids long. CDR1 is SGHAT, CDR2 FQNNGV, per germline. The CDR3 here is CASRLNAPANTGELFF. In DNA, the CDR3 is TGTGCCAGCCGCTTGAATGCTCCTGCGAACACCGGGGAGCTGTTTTTT.

The gene calls are TRBV2 and TRBJ2-5; D not certain. The CDR3 spans 12 residues. V was trimmed by 7 bases and J by 0 bases, leaving 6 bases between them. The germline V gene has CDR1 SNHLY and CDR2 FYNNEI. The CDR3 loop is CASTPYQETQYF. The CDR3 nucleotides are TGTGCCAGCACACCGTACCAAGAGACCCAGTACTTC.